Below, 5 T cell receptor beta chains from the same sample are listed, as sequenced in a study of T cells in Graves' hyperthyroidism and ophthalmopathy. What was amplified from RNA transcripts were TCR beta CDR3 regions. HTBI primers were employed in a first-round RT-PCR of the TCR CDR3. TCRdb re-derived calls from the multiplex PCR reads in MiXCR, one entry per CDR3 protein. The sample lists around 580,000 distinct CDR3 sequences; just over 45% were seen once. Sequences were obtained from peripheral blood or thyroid tissue (not recorded which). All receptors come from a woman between 18 and 29 years old with Graves' hyperthyroidism.

To note about this clonotype: This may be a read error: a much more frequent sequence differs by one nucleotide. The V gene is TRBV10-3, the J gene TRBJ2-3; D possibly corresponds to TRBD1 (6 bases). The CDR3 consists of 12 residues. CDR1 is ENHRY, CDR2 SYGVKD, per germline. The V end lost 11 bases, the J end lost 6 bases, and 15 bases lay between the germline ends. CDR3 sequence reads: CASMAGADTQYF. CDR3 DNA: TGTGCCTCGATGGCAGGGGCGGATACGCAGTATTTT.

This clonotype was detected a few times. This rearrangement joins TRBV7-2 to TRBJ2-2; D might be TRBD2 (6 bases). This CDR3 has 13 amino acids. In germline, CDR1 is SGHTA, CDR2 FQGNSA. V was clipped by 11 bases and J by 4 bases, with 14 bases between them. The CDR3 here is CAWSRSGTGELFF. CDR3 sequence (DNA): TGTGCCTGGAGTCGTAGCGGCACCGGGGAGCTGTTTTTT. The whole variable domain, filled in from reference TRBV7-2 and TRBJ2-2, reads GAGVSQSPSNKVTEKGKDVELRCDPISGHTALYWYRQSLGQGLEFLIYFQGNSAPDKSGLPSDRFSAERTGGSVSTLTIQRTQQEDSAVYLCAWSRSGTGELFFGEGSRLTVL.

This clonotype was recorded many times. V and J are TRBV7-8 and TRBJ2-7; the D is unclear. Germline CDR1 and CDR2: SGHVS and FQNEAQ. The CDR3 is 14 residues long. V gave up 5 bases and J gave up 2 bases, with 13 bases separating them. The CDR3 spells CASSLTTAAYEQYF. The CDR3 bases are TGTGCCAGCAGCCTAACGACCGCCGCCTACGAGCAGTACTTC. Using reference TRBV7-8 and TRBJ2-7 for the parts outside the CDR3, the full variable domain is GAGVSQSPRYKVAKRGQDVALRCDPISGHVSLFWYQQALGQGPEFLTYFQNEAQLDKSGLPSDRFFAERPEGSVSTLKIQRTQQEDSAVYLCASSLTTAAYEQYFGPGTRLTVT.

The genes are TRBV7-2 and TRBJ1-1, with no clear D. Trimming took 1 base from V and 3 from J, leaving 15 bases between them. The CDR3 runs 16 residues. Germline V gene sequence: CDR1 SGHTA, CDR2 FQGNSA. CDR3 in DNA: TGTGCCAGCAGCTTAGACGACCGGGTCGGGTACACTGAAGCTTTCTTT. Amino acids: CASSLDDRVGYTEAFF.

This clonotype appeared many times. CDR3 coding DNA: TGCGCCAGCAGCCAAGAATGGGCACGGACTGAAGCTTTCTTT. It encodes CASSQEWARTEAFF. J is TRBJ1-1 and V is TRBV4-1; no definite D call. CDR3 length: 14 residues. Trimming removed 0 bases at V and 5 bases at J, with 10 bases between. CDR1 and CDR2 (germline): MGHRA, YSYEKL.